These T cell receptor beta chains were read from a single sample in a study of cytomegalovirus exposure and HLA in healthy donors. The assay was immunoSEQ multiplex PCR, and TCRdb's table has in-frame clones only and misses some. The data show 140,000 to 150,000 clones, about 70% seen once. The sequencing sample was made of PBMCs. The receptors were sampled from a woman aged 60-75 years in good health and CMV-seropositive. The CDR3 runs from the conserved cysteine through the conserved F or W. The D gene is left open where the match is weak. A row's size may be missing; if present it is once, few, many or a size class.

-	TRBV28	TRBJ1-5	-	TGTGCCAGCAGTGACGACAGCTCGTATAGCAATCAGCCCCAGCATTTT	CASSDDSSYSNQPQHF
-	TRBV30	TRBJ2-7	-	TGTGCCTGGAGCAGGGATATTTACGAGCAGTACTTC	CAWSRDIYEQYF
TRBD2	TRBV7-9	TRBJ2-4	-	TGTGCCAGCAGCTCCTTAATCACCGAAGCGGGAGAACCCAAAAACATTCAGTACTTC	CASSSLITEAGEPKNIQYF
-	TRBV27	TRBJ2-3	-	TGTGCCAGTAGCTATTCTGACACAGATACGCAGTATTTT	CASSYSDTDTQYF
-	TRBV28	TRBJ1-1	-	TGTGCCAGCAGTCCCCTTCTCCCGAACACTGAAGCTTTCTTT	CASSPLLPNTEAFF
-	TRBV28	TRBJ1-5	few	TGTGCCAGCAGTCGCGACAGCTACGATAGCAATCAGCCCCAGCATTTT	CASSRDSYDSNQPQHF
-	TRBV6-5	TRBJ1-1	-	TGTGCCAGCAGTTACTCGACGGTACAGACGAACACTGAAGCTTTCTTT	CASSYSTVQTNTEAFF
-	TRBV9	TRBJ2-7	-	TGTGCCAGCAGCGTTACGACAGGTAGCTACGAGCAGTACTTC	CASSVTTGSYEQYF
-	TRBV4-1	TRBJ2-2	-	TGCGCCAGCAGCCATAAGACAGGACTGGCCGGGGAGCTGTTTTTT	CASSHKTGLAGELFF
-	TRBV6-1	TRBJ2-5	-	TGTGCCAGCGTGACAGGACTTGGGGGGGAGCAGTACTTC	CASVTGLGGEQYF
-	TRBV18	TRBJ2-5	-	TGTGCCAGCTCACCGCGGGGCCAAGAGACCCAGTACTTC	CASSPRGQETQYF
-	TRBV7-2	TRBJ1-1	-	TGTGCCAGCAGCCCGTCTTCGGGAAGCCCTGAAGCTTTCTTT	CASSPSSGSPEAFF
TRBD2	TRBV4-1	TRBJ2-4	-	TGCGCCAGCAGCCAAGATCCTAGCGGACTTAACATTCAGTACTTC	CASSQDPSGLNIQYF
TRBD2	TRBV2	TRBJ2-2	-	TGTGCCAGCAGTCTTAGCGGGGTTCACACCGGGGAGCTGTTTTTT	CASSLSGVHTGELFF
-	TRBV5-1	TRBJ2-1	-	TGCGCCAGCAGCTTAATTCCCGGACTGGGGAATGAGCAGTTCTTC	CASSLIPGLGNEQFF
TRBD1	TRBV6-1	TRBJ1-4	-	TGTGCCAGCAGCCGGGACAGGGGCGTCGATGAAAAACTGTTTTTT	CASSRDRGVDEKLFF
-	TRBV28	TRBJ1-1	-	TGTGCCAGCAGTTTATTCCTTATGGGGGGGAACACTGAAGCTTTCTTT	CASSLFLMGGNTEAFF
-	TRBV2	TRBJ1-1	-	TGTGCCAGCAGTGCCGGGACAATGAACACTGAAGCTTTCTTT	CASSAGTMNTEAFF
-	TRBV30	TRBJ1-1	few	TGTGCCTGGAGTGTCCGGGAGGGGCAGGCGTTCTTT	CAWSVREGQAFF
-	TRBV11-2	TRBJ1-1	-	TGTGCCAGCAGCGAACCCCAGGGGCGGTACACTGAAGCTTTCTTT	CASSEPQGRYTEAFF
-	TRBV4-2	TRBJ1-5	-	TGTGCCAGCAGCCAAGCACCGGGTCCGAGCGCGAGCAATCAGCCCCAGCATTTT	CASSQAPGPSASNQPQHF
TRBD1	TRBV7-9	TRBJ1-1	few	TGTGCCAGCAGCGACAGGGGGAGTACTGAAGCTTTCTTT	CASSDRGSTEAFF
-	TRBV15	TRBJ2-5	-	TGTGCCACCAGCAGGGCCAAGGGGGAGACCCAGTACTTC	CATSRAKGETQYF
TRBD2	TRBV7-9	TRBJ2-1	-	TGTGCCAGCAGCTTAGACGGGAGCGGGGACTACAATGAGCAGTTCTTC	CASSLDGSGDYNEQFF
-	TRBV5-5	TRBJ1-5	few	TGTGCCAGCAGCCGGGGCGGGGCACGGCAGCCCCAGCATTTT	CASSRGGARQPQHF
-	TRBV19	TRBJ2-1	-	TGTGCCAGTAGTATAGACCCAGGTTACAATGAGCAGTTCTTC	CASSIDPGYNEQFF
TRBD2	TRBV7-9	TRBJ2-1	-	TGTGCCAGCAGCTTAATTTGGTCGGGAGGGCCCAGTGAGCAGTTCTTC	CASSLIWSGGPSEQFF
TRBD2	TRBV10-3	TRBJ2-1	-	TGTGCCATCAGTGGGAAGGCTAGCGGGACCTACAATGAGCAGTTCTTC	CAISGKASGTYNEQFF
-	TRBV9	TRBJ1-2	-	TGTGCCAGCAGCGCCTCGACAGCTAACTATGGCTACACCTTC	CASSASTANYGYTF
-	TRBV10-2	TRBJ2-1	-	TGCGCCAGCAGAGACAGGAGCTCCTACAATGAGCAGTTCTTC	CASRDRSSYNEQFF
TRBD1	TRBV10-3	TRBJ2-2	once	TGTGCCATCACTACAGGGGGCGGAGGCCGGACCGAGGAGCTGTTTTTT	CAITTGGGGRTEELFF
-	TRBV19	TRBJ1-1	few	TGTGCCAGTAGTATGAGAAGGGGGGAAGCTTTCTTT	CASSMRRGEAFF
TRBD1	TRBV28	TRBJ2-7	-	TGTGCCAGCAGCCGGCACAGGGGAAGTCCCTACGAGCAGTACTTC	CASSRHRGSPYEQYF
-	TRBV29-1	TRBJ2-3	-	TGCAGCGTTGTCCGAGAAAGCACAGATACGCAGTATTTT	CSVVRESTDTQYF
TRBD1	TRBV19	TRBJ1-5	-	TGTGCCAGTAGTACCGGGACAGGGAGAGATCAGCCCCAGCATTTT	CASSTGTGRDQPQHF
-	TRBV5-1	TRBJ2-3	once	TGCGCCAGCAGCCCGGCCCTGGCAGGGACAGATACGCAGTATTTT	CASSPALAGTDTQYF
-	TRBV6-5	TRBJ1-2	once	TGTGCCAGCAGCTCAATAGTTGAAGGCTACACCTTC	CASSSIVEGYTF
-	TRBV6-1	TRBJ1-5	-	TGTGCCAGCAGTTTAGACAGAAAACAGCCCCAGCATTTT	CASSLDRKQPQHF
TRBD1	TRBV7-3	TRBJ1-4	-	TGTGCCAGCAGCTTAACGGCCGGGACAGGGGGAGGAAAACTGTTTTTT	CASSLTAGTGGGKLFF
TRBD1	TRBV5-1	TRBJ1-2	-	TGCGCCAGCAGCACCACAGGGGGATCCTATGGCTACACCTTC	CASSTTGGSYGYTF
-	TRBV6-1	TRBJ2-1	once	TGTGCCAGCAGTCAGAATTCCCCGGGCAATGAGCAGTTCTTC	CASSQNSPGNEQFF
-	TRBV28	TRBJ1-1	-	TGTGCCAGCAGTCCTCCCGCGGGGGGCGCGATGGCCGCTTTCTTT	CASSPPAGGAMAAFF
-	TRBV9	TRBJ2-3	-	TGTGCCAGCAGCGTAGGAGCGACAGATACGCAGTATTTT	CASSVGATDTQYF
TRBD1	TRBV30	TRBJ1-4	few	TGTGCCTGGACCACTCCCGCAGGGGGAAAACTGTTTTTT	CAWTTPAGGKLFF
TRBD1	TRBV5-1	TRBJ2-2	-	TGCGCCAGCAGTTTCGACAGGGGCCTGACCGGGGAGCTGTTTTTT	CASSFDRGLTGELFF
TRBD1	TRBV6-5	TRBJ2-3	-	TGTGCCAGCAGCCTGCAGGGGGCTCGGGCAGATACGCAGTATTTT	CASSLQGARADTQYF
-	TRBV30	TRBJ1-1	-	TGTGCCTGGAGTTTAACTCGAGAAGCTTTCTTT	CAWSLTREAFF
-	TRBV5-1	TRBJ2-1	-	TGCGCCAGCAGCTTGGAAGCTAGCGCTTCTTACAATGAGCAGTTCTTC	CASSLEASASYNEQFF